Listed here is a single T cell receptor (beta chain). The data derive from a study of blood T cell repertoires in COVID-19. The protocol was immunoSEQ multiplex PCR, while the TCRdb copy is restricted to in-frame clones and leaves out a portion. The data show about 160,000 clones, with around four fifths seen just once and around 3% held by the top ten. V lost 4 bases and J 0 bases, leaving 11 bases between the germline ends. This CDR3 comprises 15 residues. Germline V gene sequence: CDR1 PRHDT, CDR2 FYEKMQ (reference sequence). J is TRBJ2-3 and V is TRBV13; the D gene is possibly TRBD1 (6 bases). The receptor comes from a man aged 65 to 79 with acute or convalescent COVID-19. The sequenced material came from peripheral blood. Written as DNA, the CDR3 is TGTGCCAGCAGCTACAGGGCCCCTAGCACAGATACGCAGTATTTT. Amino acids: CASSYRAPSTDTQYF. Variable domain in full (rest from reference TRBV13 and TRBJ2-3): AAGVIQSPRHLIKEKRETATLKCYPIPRHDTVYWYQQGPGQDPQFLISFYEKMQSDKGSIPDRFSAQQFSDYHSELNMSSLELGDSALYFCASSYRAPSTDTQYFGPGTRLTVL.